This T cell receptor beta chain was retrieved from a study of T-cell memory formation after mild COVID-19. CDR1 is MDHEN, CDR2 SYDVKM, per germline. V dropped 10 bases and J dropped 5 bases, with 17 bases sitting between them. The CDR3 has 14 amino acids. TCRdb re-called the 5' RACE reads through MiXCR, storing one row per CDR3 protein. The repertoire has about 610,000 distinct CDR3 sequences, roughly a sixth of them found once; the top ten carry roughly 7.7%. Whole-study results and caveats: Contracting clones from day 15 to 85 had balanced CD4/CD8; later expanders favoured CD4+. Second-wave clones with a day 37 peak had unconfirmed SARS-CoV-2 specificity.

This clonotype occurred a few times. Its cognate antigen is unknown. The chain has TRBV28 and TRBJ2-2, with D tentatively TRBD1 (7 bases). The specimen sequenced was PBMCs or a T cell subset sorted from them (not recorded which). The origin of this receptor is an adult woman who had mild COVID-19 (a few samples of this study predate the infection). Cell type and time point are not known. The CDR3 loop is CATIRGASTGELFF. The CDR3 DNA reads TGTGCCACTATCAGGGGGGCGTCAACCGGGGAGCTGTTTTTT.